The present T cell receptor (beta chain) was sequenced within a study of cytomegalovirus exposure and HLA in healthy donors. General study findings and limits: The study designated some 180 TCR beta chains cytomegalovirus-associated. TCR beta V- and J-gene trimming, according to a later analysis, was linked to a missense DCLRE1C variant. A classifier reportedly called cytomegalovirus status with high sensitivity and specificity.

It was with 60 Vbeta and 13 Jbeta primers that the PCR ran. Assay used: immunoSEQ multiplex PCR; TCRdb lists only in-frame clones, some missing. Recorded for this sample: around 150,000 clones. Notes on this clone: What it binds is unknown.

The ends lost 3 bases at V and 4 bases at J; junction bases unmatched: 8. Germline-derived CDR1 and CDR2 are ENHRY and SYGVKD. The CDR3 loop spans 16 amino acids. The sample comprised PBMCs. V and J are TRBV10-3 and TRBJ2-7; 11 nucleotides line up with TRBD2. The sequence was obtained from a woman aged 60-70 years in good health and CMV-seronegative. The DNA for the CDR3 is TGTGCCATCAGTGAAGTACGGACTAGCGGGCCGTACGAGCAGTACTTC. Translating it yields CAISEVRTSGPYEQYF.